The present T cell receptor (beta chain) was sequenced within a study of T cell responses to AZD1222 COVID-19 vaccine. Across the whole study: Second doses at about 4 or about 12 weeks were pooled.

Trimming left V 3 bases short and J 1 base short, with 21 bases between. There are 19 residues in the CDR3. CDR1 MNHNS and CDR2 SASEGT come from the germline V gene. Details on this clone: What it binds is unknown.

Method: immunoSEQ multiplex PCR; TCRdb's copy keeps in-frame clones and lacks some. The data contain about 170,000 clones, 70% to 90% of them singletons. The study's findings and limits: Regions 160-218 and 743-854 held dominance among vaccine-associated CD4 TCRs, which spanned spike.

The sequences come from peripheral blood, collected on day 0 of AZD1222 vaccination. The receptor was isolated from an adult in good health. This sequence joins TRBV6-1 and TRBJ2-2; D is ambiguous. CDR3 sequence (DNA): TGTGCCAGCAGTGATCGTGTAGTGTCTAGTGGGCTGAACACCGGGGAGCTGTTTTTT. This gives the protein CASSDRVVSSGLNTGELFF.